This TCR beta chain was sequenced for a study of blood T cell repertoires in COVID-19. As for the study in general: Spain, Italy and the United States supplied samples that represented acute and convalescent COVID-19.

Repertoires were generated with immunoSEQ multiplex PCR, while TCRdb's copy carries only in-frame clones and drops some. The data hold under 40,000 clones, with 89% observed a single time. The TCR sequence derives from a human donor in a cohort sampled during active COVID-19. The sample taken for sequencing was peripheral blood.

This CDR3 is CASSPGRPSSTDTQYF. CDR3 bases: TGTGCCAGCAGCCCTGGCAGGCCTTCTAGCACAGATACGCAGTATTTT. The chain is built from TRBV6-2 or TRBV6-3 and TRBJ2-3; D call uncertain. Trimming shortened V by 6 bases and J by 0 bases, and 16 bases separated the two germline ends. This CDR3 spans 16 amino acids. The V gene's germline CDR1 is MNHEY and CDR2 SVGEGT.